This paragraph reports one T cell receptor beta chain. The sample originates from a study of blood T cell repertoires in COVID-19. In the study overall: Acute-phase and convalescent COVID-19 samples originated in the United States, Italy and Spain. The analysed material was cDNA or gDNA that came from T cells, B-cell-depleted T cells, or PBMCs.

In the original workflow: Amplifying reference gene primers gave estimates of nucleated cell counts. The repertoire was sequenced with immunoSEQ multiplex PCR; TCRdb's copy has only in-frame clones and lacks some. Clonal size and the V and J genes are those of that table, whereas D and trimming came from the DNA. The sample carries around 700,000 clones, approximately 90% recorded once. Germline V lookup: CDR1 SGDLS, CDR2 YYNGEE. The CDR3 contains 15 residues. The J segment lost 7 bases and the V segment lost 3 bases, leaving 12 bases of the junction unmatched. This receptor was taken from a woman aged 18-30 years with acute or convalescent COVID-19. The source material was peripheral blood. The chain recombines TRBV9 with TRBJ2-7; 8 bases line up with TRBD2. CDR3 region: CASSAEGGGLYEQYF. CDR3 coding DNA: TGTGCCAGCAGCGCCGAGGGCGGGGGGCTGTATGAGCAGTACTTC. Combining the CDR3 with reference TRBV9 and TRBJ2-7 gives the whole variable domain DSGVTQTPKHLITATGQRVTLRCSPRSGDLSVYWYQQSLDQGLQFLIQYYNGEERAKGNILERFSAQQFPDLHSELNLSSLELGDSALYFCASSAEGGGLYEQYFGPGTRLTVT.